What follows describes a single T cell receptor (beta chain). The clone's antigen remains unknown. No qualities accompany the bases; no much larger clone lies one base away. Genomic DNA was isolated using the Qiagen DNeasy kit from unsorted PBMCs as well as from negatively selected CD4+ and CD8+ fractions. TCR beta CDR3 regions were amplified by immunoSEQ multiplex PCR using primers annealing to V and J segments. A synthetic immune receptor repertoire was used to minimize amplification bias, and remaining bias was computationally removed after sequencing. The original pipeline was this. Repertoire diversity was quantified as the Shannon entropy index using custom Python scripts. Unsorted, CD4+ and CD8+ repertoires were analyzed separately, except for combined analyses in which CD4+ and CD8+ sequences were merged in silico. A clone counted as expanded when the clone's frequency after treatment rose at least 2-fold relative to C1D1, and clones undetected at baseline were given a pseudocount of 0.5. Clones with 0 or 1 copy at C1D1 were defined as singleton clones, while clones with 2 or more copies were defined as non-singleton clones. Clones expanded in unsorted samples were assigned a CD4+, CD8+ or unknown annotation through matching of protein sequences in sorted samples from the same patient. Wilcoxon tests on paired samples were used to test changes in diversity from C1D1 to C4D1. The table comes from immuneACCESS by way of TCRdb, which keeps in-frame sequences with V and J called. Part of the clones is missing from these tables; in studies checked, under half for an unresolved V gene and the rest for unknown reasons. Clonal size and the V and J genes are those of that table, whereas D and trimming came from the DNA. Within this sample are roughly 30,000 clones, with 81% of them counted one time only. The ten largest account for about 18% of the sample.

This sample was taken from a study of PD-1 blockade in classical Hodgkin lymphoma (dated by TCRdb to the early 2020s). As for the study more broadly: Nivolumab dosing was 3 mg/kg intravenously every 2 weeks, continuing until either disease progression or unacceptable toxicity. To define a peripheral blood immune signature of response to PD-1 blockade in classical Hodgkin lymphoma, the study combined TCR beta sequencing with CyTOF.

Broader findings and caveats from the paper: The study was restricted to a single clinical trial cohort, and the causes of repertoire differences, possibly disease activity or prior therapy, were left undefined. Baseline TCR diversity was reported to be lower in newly diagnosed patients than in healthy donors, and even lower in relapsed/refractory patients. Patients starting nivolumab less than 1 year after ASCT had lower diversity and were excluded from later analyses to avoid confounding by immune reconstitution. Baseline diversity similar to that of newly diagnosed patients was observed in trial patients achieving complete response, whereas significantly lower diversity was observed in partial responders and progressors. CD4+ but not CD8+ TCR diversity rose significantly by C4D1 (p=0.0027 vs p=0.16), most apparent in complete responders (p=0.02).

The time point label of this sample denotes: cycle 4 day 1 (C4D1), after 5 to 7 weeks of nivolumab. Relapse after autologous stem cell transplantation had occurred in all trial patients, and cohorts A, B and C were distinguished by prior brentuximab vedotin exposure. The trial cohort was composed of about 60 patients with relapsed/refractory classical Hodgkin lymphoma, for whom complete response, partial response or progressive disease was recorded as best overall response. In the multi-cohort phase II CheckMate 205 trial, trial patients received single-agent nivolumab. Best overall response was determined by an independent review committee according to the 2007 International Working Group response criteria. Trial PBMCs were collected immediately before nivolumab initiation (C1D1) and during therapy at cycle 2 day 1 and cycle 4 day 1. Peripheral blood was collected in 8 mL Vacutainer Cell Preparation Tubes, from which PBMCs were isolated by centrifugation and then cryopreserved.

From the cysteine up to the phenylalanine, the CDR3 has a length of 13 residues. Only the CDR3 DNA stays, 39 bases, in frame from base 1. CDR1 SGHTA and CDR2 FQGNSA are derived from the germline V gene. Trimming costs V 2 bases and J 9 bases, and their ends lie 12 bases apart. The chain joins TRBV7-2 to TRBJ2-3, with the D segment possibly TRBD1 or TRBD2, each aligning over 5 bases. The clonotype comes from a human donor with classical Hodgkin lymphoma. The material was peripheral blood mononuclear cells (PBMCs), obtained before the fourth cycle of nivolumab. The DNA reads as follows: TGTGCCAGCAGCTTACGACCGGGACGGACGCAGTATTTT. Its amino acids are CASSLRPGRTQYF. Reference TRBV7-2 and TRBJ2-3 genes cover what lies past the CDR3, so the full variable domain is GAGVSQSPSNKVTEKGKDVELRCDPISGHTALYWYRQSLGQGLEFLIYFQGNSAPDKSGLPSDRFSAERTGGSVSTLTIQRTQQEDSAVYLCASSLRPGRTQYFGPGTRLTVL.